Here is one T cell receptor beta chain with its context. Antigen: not known. The sample belongs to a study of shared clonotypes between healthy human individuals. The study's findings and limits: Some clonotypes were shared by all four sorted-subset donors, while others were not shared. The non-shared ones had lower generation probabilities than the shared ones.

Only CD45RO-negative cells positively selected for CCR7 counted as naive CD8 cells, so terminally differentiated effector memory CD45RA+ cells were excluded. CDR3 length: 15 amino acids. Germline CDR1 is SGHTA and CDR2 is FQGNSA. The germline V and J ends were trimmed by 2 bases and 4 bases, with 13 bases remaining between them. Produced via immunoSEQ multiplex PCR; TCRdb's table is partial and in-frame only. In the table there are over 2 million clones, around 96% of which are singletons. This receptor was obtained from a man aged 18 to 29 in good health. The chain carries TRBV7-2 and TRBJ2-3; a weak D match, TRBD2 (6 bases). The sequencing input was naive CD8+ T cells sorted from blood. The CDR3 here is CASSLLAGLADTQYF. The CDR3 coding sequence is TGTGCCAGCAGCTTACTGGCGGGGTTAGCAGATACGCAGTATTTT.